This T cell receptor (beta chain) came from a study of T-cell reconstitution after alpha-beta-depleted transplantation in children (dated by TCRdb to 2016 to 2017). Notes on the research overall: T-cell immune reconstitution after TCRalphabeta/CD19-depleted allogeneic hematopoietic cell transplantation in children was quantitatively tracked in the study by means of TCR repertoire profiling.

The table lists this clonotype with a few counts. Its antigen remains undetermined. Per-base qualities were not stored, and no clone one base away is much larger. The V end gives up 0 bases and the J end 5 bases, leaving 7 bases in the junction not matched to a gene. The cysteine opens and the phenylalanine closes a CDR3 of 15 amino acids. Left in the record is the CDR3 DNA by itself, 45 bases read in frame from the first base. The germline V gene sets CDR1 to SGHRS and CDR2 to YFSETQ. The method behind the library was PCR. Instrument on record: Illumina HiSeq 2500. TCR libraries were prepared with molecular barcoding, using unique molecular identifiers to normalize TCRbeta repertoire quantification. TCRdb reran the public reads through fastp at Q25 and MiXCR, keeping productive beta chains. Rows merge per CDR3 protein into single entries with the most common DNA and genes. The sample table shows hundreds of thousands of distinct CDR3 sequences, and about an eighth are seen once. The top ten hold approximately 4.2% of the sample.

The input for sequencing was PBMCs, taken from the stem cell graft. The V and J segments used are TRBV5-1 and TRBJ1-1; 7 of the junction bases match TRBD1. This receptor was taken from a human donor who donated a stem cell graft to a child with Fanconi anemia. The CDR3 has the sequence CASSLEVQGRTEAFF. Read as DNA, the sequence is TGCGCCAGCAGCTTGGAAGTACAGGGGCGAACTGAAGCTTTCTTT.